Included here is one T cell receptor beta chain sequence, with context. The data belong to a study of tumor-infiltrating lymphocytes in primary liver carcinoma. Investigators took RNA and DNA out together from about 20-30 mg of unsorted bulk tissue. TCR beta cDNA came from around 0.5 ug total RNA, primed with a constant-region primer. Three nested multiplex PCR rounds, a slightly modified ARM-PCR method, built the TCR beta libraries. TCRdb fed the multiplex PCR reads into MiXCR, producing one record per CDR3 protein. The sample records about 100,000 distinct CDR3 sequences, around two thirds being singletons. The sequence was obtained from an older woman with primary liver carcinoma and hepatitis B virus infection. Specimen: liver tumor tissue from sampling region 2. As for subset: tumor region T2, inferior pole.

This CDR3 reads CAGILEGIAELFF. In DNA, the CDR3 is TGTGCCGGCATCTTAGAGGGGATCGCGGAGCTGTTTTTT. The chain employs TRBV11-2 and TRBJ2-2; the D call may be TRBD1 or TRBD2 (5 bases each). The V end lost 11 bases, the J end lost 10 bases, and 20 bases lay between the germline ends. Germline V gene sequence: CDR1 SGHAT, CDR2 FQNNGV. The length of the CDR3 is 13 residues.